The entry below gives a single T cell receptor beta chain sequence along with its context. Its antigen is unknown. The data stem from a study of response to subunit inactivated influenza vaccine. Study-wide findings and caveats: Authors proposed each seasonal influenza vaccination draws in few new T cells.

TCRdb analysed the RT-PCR reads with MiXCR anew, one entry per CDR3 protein. The sample consists of 450,000 to 550,000 distinct CDR3 sequences, approximately 24% of them appearing once. V was clipped by 3 bases and J by 10 bases; unmatched bases: 7. Germline lookup yields CDR1 SGHRS and CDR2 YFSETQ. The CDR3 sequence is 15 residues long. The chain combines TRBV5-1 with TRBJ2-3; 14 bases map to TRBD2. This clonotype was obtained from a man in his forties or fifties who received an inactivated influenza vaccine. This specimen was CD4+ T cells sorted from PBMCs, taken 5 to 6 days after vaccination. In nucleotides, the CDR3 is TGCGCCAGCAGCTCCGGGACTAGCGGGAGTTTTGCGCAGTATTTT. Translating gives CASSSGTSGSFAQYF.